This record concerns one T cell receptor (beta chain) sequence. This entry comes from a study of cytomegalovirus exposure and HLA in healthy donors. The PCR ran on 60 Vbeta and 13 Jbeta primers. Profiled with immunoSEQ multiplex PCR; TCRdb holds only in-frame clones, not every one. The sample contains some 140,000 clones, nearly 80% of which appear only once. The V end lost 10 bases, the J end lost 0 bases, and 7 bases lay between the germline ends. The germline V gene encodes CDR1 LNHDA and CDR2 SQIVND (reference sequence). The CDR3 runs to 11 residues. Samples came from healthy bone marrow donors. The rearrangement uses TRBV19 and TRBJ2-7, with a weak D call TRBD1 (5 bases). Sequencing input: PBMCs. The clonotype was recovered from a male donor in good health and CMV-seronegative. CDR3 in amino acids: CATQDSYEQYF. CDR3 bases: TGTGCCACACAGGACTCCTACGAGCAGTACTTC.